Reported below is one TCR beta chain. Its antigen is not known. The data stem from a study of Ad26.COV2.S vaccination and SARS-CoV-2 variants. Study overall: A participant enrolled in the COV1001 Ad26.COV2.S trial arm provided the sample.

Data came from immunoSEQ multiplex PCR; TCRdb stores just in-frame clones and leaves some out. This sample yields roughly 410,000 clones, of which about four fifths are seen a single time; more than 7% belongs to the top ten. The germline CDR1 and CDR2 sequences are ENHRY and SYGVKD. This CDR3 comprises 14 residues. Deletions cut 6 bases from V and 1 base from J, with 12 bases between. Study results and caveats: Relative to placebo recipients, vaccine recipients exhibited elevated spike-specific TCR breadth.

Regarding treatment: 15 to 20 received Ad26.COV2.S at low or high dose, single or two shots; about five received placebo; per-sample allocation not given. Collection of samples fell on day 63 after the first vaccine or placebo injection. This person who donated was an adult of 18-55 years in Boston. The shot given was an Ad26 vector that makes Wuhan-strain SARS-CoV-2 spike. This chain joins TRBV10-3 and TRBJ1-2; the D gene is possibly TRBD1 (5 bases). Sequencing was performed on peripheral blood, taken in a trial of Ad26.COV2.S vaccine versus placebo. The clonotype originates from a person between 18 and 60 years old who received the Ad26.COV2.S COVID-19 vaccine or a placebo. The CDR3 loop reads CAIRGTEFNYGYTF. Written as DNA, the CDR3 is TGTGCCATCAGGGGGACGGAATTTAACTATGGCTACACCTTC.